This T cell receptor beta chain appears in the sequencing data of a study of CXCR3-negative and CXCR3-positive naive CD8 T cells. Study overall: Every library held about 1.5 +/- 0.3 million TRB reads, and the total came to approximately 140 million.

It was by 5' RACE with UMI labels that the TRB cDNA libraries were prepared. With the 5' RACE reads reprocessed, TCRdb shows one record per CDR3 protein and no DNA. Its table lists 55,000 to 75,000 distinct CDR3 sequences. Study-wide findings and caveats: Surface CD5 looked about the same in the naive subsets, so the authors worked out TCR strength from TRB CDR3 properties. Naive CXCR3-positive cells had TRB CDR3s more hydrophobic than those of CXCR3-negative naive cells.

CDR1 DFQATT and CDR2 SNEGSKA come from the germline V gene (reference sequence). The CDR3 has 14 residues. As for this clonotype: The target antigen is unknown.

Input material: naive CXCR3+ CD8+ T cells from blood. Subset in this sample: CD45RO-CCR7+CD27+CD95- naive CD8+ T cells expressing CXCR3 (TNR3+). The sequence was obtained from a human donor in good health. Some clones in this sample may be carry-over from other donors' samples. V usage is TRBV20-1 and J usage is TRBJ2-1; TCRdb designates TRBD1, a call that cannot be tested without DNA. The CDR3 sequence: CSARDPLVWNEQFF.